Below are 30 T cell receptor beta chains sequenced from a single sample in a study of early T cells in non-severe SARS-CoV-2 infection. A single record per CDR3 protein comes from TCRdb applying MiXCR to the 5' RACE reads. Here the sample spans fewer than 35,000 distinct CDR3 sequences, approximately 5% being singletons. Material: whole blood. These receptors originate from an adult who was a healthcare worker with PCR-confirmed SARS-CoV-2 infection or an uninfected control (not recorded which).

This clonotype has ten or more counts. This chain joins TRBV30 and TRBJ2-7, with D maybe TRBD1 (6 bases). This CDR3 comprises 17 residues. V was clipped by 7 bases and J by 4 bases, with 29 bases between them. CDR1 is GTSNPN, CDR2 SVGIG, per germline (reference sequence). In nucleotides, the CDR3 is TGTGCCTTCCCGACCCTGACAGGCCCCGCCGAAAGATACGAGCAGTACTTC. Encoded protein: CAFPTLTGPAERYEQYF.

This clonotype was picked up many times. V is TRBV27 and J is TRBJ1-2; 7 nucleotides agree with TRBD1. This CDR3 has 13 residues. Per the germline V gene, CDR1 is MNHEY and CDR2 is SMNVEV (reference sequence). Trimming removed 7 bases from V and 4 bases from J; junction bases left unmatched: 6. CDR3 sequence: CASKDRLLYGYTF. CDR3 nucleotides: TGTGCCAGCAAGGACAGGCTCCTCTATGGCTACACCTTC.

Only a few counts were recorded for this clonotype. The chain is built from TRBV14 and TRBJ2-7, with 12 nucleotides matching TRBD2. CDR1 SGHDN and CDR2 FVKESK come from the germline V gene. This CDR3 spans 17 amino acids. Losses at the gene ends were 0 bases for V and 6 bases for J; bases not matched to a gene: 9. CDR3 bases: TGTGCCAGCAGCCAAGAGGTGCGACTAGCGGGAGTTCGCGAGCAGTACGTC. It specifies CASSQEVRLAGVREQYV.

This clonotype was counted a few times. The chain uses TRBV15 and TRBJ2-1, with 13 bases matching TRBD2. The V gene's germline CDR1 is LNHNV and CDR2 YYDKDF (reference sequence). This CDR3 contains 16 residues. Trimming at V came to 7 bases and at J to 9 bases, leaving 12 bases not matched to a gene. This CDR3 reads CATNTLAGGPYGEQFF. The CDR3 nucleotides are TGTGCCACCAACACACTAGCGGGAGGGCCTTACGGTGAGCAGTTCTTC.

This clonotype was seen a handful of times. This rearrangement joins TRBV3-1 to TRBJ1-1; possibly TRBD1 for D (5 bases). Germline V CDR1 and CDR2: LGHDT, YNNKEL (reference sequence). V lost 4 bases to trimming and J lost 2 bases, with 14 bases between them. This CDR3 is 15 amino acids long. CDR3 sequence reads: CASSLSGATNTEAFF. CDR3 nucleotides: TGTGCCAGCAGCCTCTCCGGGGCTACAAACACTGAAGCTTTCTTT.

Worth noting for this clonotype: A much larger clone differs from this one at a single base, so this may be a read error. The rearrangement links TRBV20-1 to TRBJ2-4; D possibly corresponds to TRBD2 (6 bases). The V gene's germline CDR1 is DFQATT and CDR2 SNEGSKA (reference sequence). The CDR3 length is 18 residues. Trimming stripped 0 bases from V and 6 bases from J, with 24 bases between. The DNA for the CDR3 is TGCAGTGCTAGAGATTTCCTCGGGGGTGGGGCGGACGCAAACATTCAGTACTTC. Translated: CSARDFLGGGADANIQYF.

This clonotype was picked up many times. The chain couples TRBV5-1 to TRBJ1-2, with TRBD1 identical over 7 bases. Germline values: CDR1 SGHRS, CDR2 YFSETQ. The CDR3 has 17 amino acids. J lost 8 bases, V lost 0 bases, and 16 bases had no gene match. Written as DNA, the CDR3 is TGCGCCAGCAGCTTGGTTCCAACAGGGGCCGCACCAGGGGGCTACACCTTC. It encodes CASSLVPTGAAPGGYTF. Filled out from reference TRBV5-1 and TRBJ1-2, the complete variable domain reads KAGVTQTPRYLIKTRGQQVTLSCSPISGHRSVSWYQQTPGQGLQFLFEYFSETQRNKGNFPGRFSGRQFSNSRSEMNVSTLELGDSALYLCASSLVPTGAAPGGYTFGSGTRLTVV.

A word on this clonotype: With a much larger clone just one base away, this may be a read error. The gene calls are TRBV28 and TRBJ2-5; D not certain. Germline assignment: CDR1 MDHEN and CDR2 SYDVKM. There are 13 residues in the CDR3. The CDR3 sequence is CASSIGSPKTLYF. For the CDR3, the DNA is TGTGCCAGCAGTATCGGTTCACCAAAGACCCTGTACTTC.

Ten or more counts support this clonotype. This chain connects TRBV12-3 or TRBV12-4 to TRBJ1-1, with unresolved D. The CDR3 covers 14 residues. The V gene lost 7 bases and the J gene lost 1 base, with 13 bases spanning the gap. The CDR3, as DNA: TGTGCCAGCACGCCGCTGGTGCGGAACACTGAAGCTTTCTTT. It specifies CASTPLVRNTEAFF.

This clonotype was seen many times. The chain carries TRBV27 and TRBJ2-4; possible D gene TRBD2, 5 bases. The CDR3 loop spans 15 amino acids. CDR1 is MNHEY, CDR2 SMNVEV, per germline (reference sequence). V lost 3 bases, J lost 1 base, and 10 bases lay in between. In DNA, the CDR3 is TGTGCCAGCAGTTTTGTAGAGGGTGCCAAAAACATTCAGTACTTC. Translating gives CASSFVEGAKNIQYF.

The gene calls are TRBV5-6 and TRBJ2-1; the D gene is possibly TRBD1 (5 bases). This CDR3 contains 16 residues. V lost 0 bases and J 6 bases, leaving 16 bases between the germline ends. Germline V gene data show CDR1 as SGHDT and CDR2 as YYEEEE. This chain's CDR3 is CASSLGGSLVGNEQFF. The CDR3, as DNA: TGTGCCAGCAGCTTGGGGGGCAGCCTGGTCGGCAATGAGCAGTTCTTC.

The sample holds many counts of this clonotype. The chain uses TRBV20-1 and TRBJ2-7; 11 bases are shared with TRBD2. The CDR3 loop spans 15 amino acids. Germline trimming cut 0 bases from V and 3 bases from J; bases unmatched to any gene: 4. Germline lookup yields CDR1 DFQATT and CDR2 SNEGSKA (reference sequence). For the CDR3, the DNA is TGCAGTGCTAGAGATACTAGCGGGAGTATCTACGAGCAGTACTTC. It translates to CSARDTSGSIYEQYF.

This clonotype appeared many times. This sequence joins TRBV7-9 and TRBJ1-2; D not resolved. Per the germline V gene, CDR1 is SEHNR and CDR2 is FQNEAQ (reference sequence). Trimming took off 2 bases at V and 3 bases at J, with 7 bases between the two ends. There are 13 residues in the CDR3. The CDR3 reads CASSLSSHYGYTF. CDR3 nucleotide sequence: TGTGCCAGCAGCTTATCGTCTCACTATGGCTACACCTTC.

This clonotype came up a few times. The V gene is TRBV20-1, the J gene TRBJ2-5; TRBD2 aligns across 8 bases. Trimming cost V 6 bases and J 7 bases; bases outside gene matches: 10. The germline CDR1 and CDR2 sequences are DFQATT and SNEGSKA (reference sequence). The CDR3 is 13 amino acids. The CDR3 DNA reads as TGCAGTGCATCTGCGGGGGGAGGAGGGACCCAGTACTTC. Protein sequence: CSASAGGGGTQYF.

This clonotype showed up many times. The chain joins TRBV5-4 to TRBJ2-2, with 8 bases matching TRBD2. This CDR3 has 16 residues. V was clipped by 4 bases and J by 3 bases; unmatched bases: 8. The germline V gene has CDR1 SGHNT and CDR2 YYREEE (reference sequence). The CDR3, as DNA: TGTGCCAGCAGCCCGGGACTAGTAAAGGACACCGGGGAGCTGTTTTTT. Amino acids: CASSPGLVKDTGELFF.

V usage is TRBV29-1 and J usage is TRBJ2-1; 12 bases are shared with TRBD1. The J segment lost 8 bases and the V segment lost 7 bases, leaving 9 bases of the junction unmatched. The germline CDR1 and CDR2 sequences are SQVTM and ANQGSEA. This CDR3 has 14 residues. CDR3: CSGVGGQGADEQFF. CDR3 in DNA: TGCAGCGGAGTCGGGGGACAGGGGGCGGATGAGCAGTTCTTC.

This clonotype appeared a few times. The V and J genes are TRBV6-6 and TRBJ1-1; D is unclear. The CDR3 is 17 residues long. In germline, CDR1 is MNHNY, CDR2 SVGAGI (reference sequence). The V end was cut by 0 bases, the J end by 0 bases, with 14 bases between. CDR3 sequence: CASSYSSRGGLNTEAFF. The CDR3, as DNA: TGTGCCAGCAGTTACTCAAGCCGTGGAGGGTTGAACACTGAAGCTTTCTTT.

The table lists this clonotype with many counts. The gene calls are TRBV7-2 and TRBJ2-1; 10 positions agree with TRBD1. From germline, CDR1 is SGHTA and CDR2 FQGNSA. The junction had 6 bases not matched to a gene; V was cut back by 1 base and J by 6 bases. The CDR3 runs 16 residues. CDR3 amino acids: CASSLEGTGVPNEQFF. The CDR3 nucleotides are TGTGCCAGCAGCTTAGAGGGGACAGGGGTCCCCAATGAGCAGTTCTTC.

This clonotype has a count of ten or more. The J gene is TRBJ1-1, the V gene TRBV12-3 or TRBV12-4, with D perhaps matching TRBD1 (6 bases). The V gene lost 3 bases and the J gene lost 4 bases, with 18 bases spanning the gap. This CDR3 region has 16 residues. CDR3 amino acids: CASSFEGRGRGTEAFF. DNA for the CDR3: TGTGCCAGCAGTTTTGAGGGCAGGGGCAGAGGCACTGAAGCTTTCTTT.

This clonotype showed up many times. This chain links TRBV7-9 with TRBJ2-2; D gene ambiguous. Trimming took 3 bases from V and 7 from J, leaving 6 bases between them. CDR3 length: 12 residues. Germline-derived CDR1 and CDR2 are SEHNR and FQNEAQ (reference sequence). The DNA for the CDR3 is TGTGCCAGCAGCTTTCCTCACGGGGAGCTGTTTTTT. Its translation is CASSFPHGELFF.

This clonotype was detected ten times or more. This sequence joins TRBV3-1 and TRBJ2-7; tentatively, D is TRBD1 (5 bases). The V and J ends lost 1 base and 1 base respectively, with 11 bases between them. The CDR3 spans 15 residues. Germline V CDR1 and CDR2: LGHDT, YNNKEL (reference sequence). CDR3: CASSQVSRGSYEQYF. CDR3 DNA sequence: TGTGCCAGCAGCCAAGTTTCTAGGGGTTCCTACGAGCAGTACTTC.

In the case of this clonotype: Just one base apart from a much larger clone, this may be a read error. The CDR3 end shows no conserved phenylalanine or tryptophan, and so a read error is likely. The V call is TRBV18, the J call TRBJ2-1; unclear D gene. The CDR3 is 16 residues long. V was pared by 3 bases and J by 6 bases, with 18 bases between. From germline, CDR1 is KGHSH and CDR2 LQKENI. CDR3 sequence (DNA): TGTGCCAGCTCACCCGATCTCCAGCGAACCGGCAATGAGCAGTTCTCC. Its translation: CASSPDLQRTGNEQFS.

Points on this clonotype: A read error is possible here, since a much larger clone lies one base away. The chain uses TRBV3-1 and TRBJ2-1; a weak D match, TRBD1 (6 bases). Germline assignment: CDR1 LGHDT and CDR2 YNNKEL (reference sequence). The CDR3 contains 15 residues. V lost 6 bases, J lost 2 bases, and 14 bases lay in between. The CDR3 loop is CASRFAGAAYNEQFF. The DNA of the CDR3 is TGTGCCAGCAGGTTTGCAGGGGCCGCCTACAATGAGCAGTTCTTC.

This clonotype was observed many times. This chain joins TRBV5-1 and TRBJ2-1; 10 nucleotides agree with TRBD2. This CDR3 spans 18 amino acids. In germline, CDR1 is SGHRS, CDR2 YFSETQ. Trimming removed 5 bases from V and 3 bases from J; junction bases left unmatched: 14. The CDR3 loop reads CASSQAAAGGFYYNEQFF. The CDR3 nucleotides read TGCGCCAGCAGTCAAGCCGCAGCGGGAGGGTTTTACTACAATGAGCAGTTCTTC. The whole variable domain, remainder taken from reference TRBV5-1 and TRBJ2-1, is KAGVTQTPRYLIKTRGQQVTLSCSPISGHRSVSWYQQTPGQGLQFLFEYFSETQRNKGNFPGRFSGRQFSNSRSEMNVSTLELGDSALYLCASSQAAAGGFYYNEQFFGPGTRLTVL.

This clonotype was observed at least ten times. The chain couples TRBV6-6 to TRBJ2-7; D tentatively reads TRBD1 or TRBD2 (5 bases each). Germline assignment: CDR1 MNHNY and CDR2 SVGAGI (reference sequence). CDR3 length equals 17 residues. Deletions cut 6 bases from V and 3 bases from J, with 24 bases between. CDR3 residues: CASRTTTGRTGHYEQYV. The CDR3 bases are TGTGCCAGCAGGACGACGACCGGCCGGACGGGGCACTACGAGCAGTACGTC.

This clonotype has only a few counts. The rearrangement links TRBV4-1 to TRBJ2-1; D perhaps matches TRBD2 (6 bases). CDR3 length: 15 amino acids. Per the germline V gene, CDR1 is MGHRA and CDR2 is YSYEKL. Trimming took 1 base from V and 4 from J, leaving 11 bases between them. For the CDR3, the DNA is TGCGCCAGCAGCCAAGGCCCCGGGGGATACAATGAGCAGTTCTTC. The encoded protein is CASSQGPGGYNEQFF.

This clonotype was seen repeatedly, ten times or more. The chain recombines TRBV10-2 with TRBJ2-7; 7 nucleotides align to TRBD1. This CDR3 is built from 14 residues. V shed 4 bases and J 1 base; nucleotides not matched to a gene: 4. The V gene's germline CDR1 is WSHSY and CDR2 SAAADI. CDR3 DNA: TGCGCCAGCAGTGCGGGACAGTTTTCCTACGAGCAGTACTTC. Its translation is CASSAGQFSYEQYF.

This clonotype was seen ten or more times. The genes are TRBV10-1 and TRBJ2-1; D might be TRBD2 (6 bases). Trimming stripped 2 bases from V and 6 bases from J, with 11 bases between. The CDR3 length is 14 residues. From germline, CDR1 is WNHNN and CDR2 SYGVQD (reference sequence). The DNA for the CDR3 is TGCGCCAGCAGTGAGACTAGCCGGGGCAATGAGCAGTTCTTC. Translated: CASSETSRGNEQFF.

This clonotype was seen many times. The rearrangement uses TRBV15 and TRBJ1-5; a possible D gene is TRBD1 (5 bases). The CDR3 totals 17 residues. Germline loops: CDR1 LNHNV, CDR2 YYDKDF (reference sequence). The V end was cut by 4 bases, the J end by 6 bases, with 22 bases between. The CDR3 spells CATSIDNLQARGQPQHF. Here the CDR3 DNA reads TGTGCCACCAGCATCGACAACTTACAGGCGCGTGGTCAGCCCCAGCATTTT.

This clonotype showed up many times. The V gene is TRBV11-2, the J gene TRBJ2-7; D is undetermined. The CDR3 is 11 residues long. Germline CDR1 is SGHAT and CDR2 is FQNNGV. Trimming pared 4 bases from V and 7 bases from J, leaving 8 bases between. The CDR3 DNA reads TGTGCCAGCAGCTCCTTTTATGAGCAGTACTTC. Translating gives CASSSFYEQYF.